A single sample gave rise to the 22 T cell receptor beta chains below, sequenced in a study of blood T cells in healthy people across ages. A sample-barcoded 5' primer and a J-beta primer mix were used in a second PCR of roughly 7 to 12 cycles. TCRdb analysed the 5' RACE reads with MiXCR anew, one entry per CDR3 protein. The data show 800,000 or so distinct CDR3 sequences, roughly 46% seen once. The sample comprised blood. The receptors derive from a man older than 75 in good health.

The V and J genes are TRBV20-1 and TRBJ1-5; D unresolved. This CDR3 is built from 12 residues. Germline lookup yields CDR1 DFQATT and CDR2 SNEGSKA (reference sequence). V was trimmed by 5 bases and J by 2 bases, leaving 7 bases between them. This CDR3 reads CSADQGNQPQHF. In DNA form, the CDR3 reads TGCAGTGCTGATCAGGGCAATCAGCCCCAGCATTTT.

The genes are TRBV20-1 and TRBJ1-1; tentative D call: TRBD1 (6 bases). The CDR3 runs 13 residues. CDR1 and CDR2 from the germline V gene are DFQATT and SNEGSKA (reference sequence). With 6 bases removed from V and 2 bases from J, the gap between germline ends came to 13 bases. The CDR3 sequence is CSAPGQSNTEAFF. In DNA form, the CDR3 reads TGCAGTGCCCCCGGACAGTCAAACACTGAAGCTTTCTTT.

This clonotype has only a few counts. The chain has TRBV2 and TRBJ2-6; D unclear. The CDR3 consists of 19 residues. The V and J ends lost 2 bases and 0 bases respectively, with 17 bases between them. Germline assignment: CDR1 SNHLY and CDR2 FYNNEI. CDR3 sequence (DNA): TGTGCCAGCAGTGAATTTCGCGGACGGGCAATCTCTGGGGCCAACGTCCTGACTTTC. Residues: CASSEFRGRAISGANVLTF.

V and J are TRBV7-2 and TRBJ2-1; D perhaps matches TRBD1 (6 bases). The V gene lost 7 bases and the J gene lost 4 bases, with 8 bases spanning the gap. Germline V gene sequence: CDR1 SGHTA, CDR2 FQGNSA. CDR3 size: 12 residues. The CDR3 DNA reads as TGTGCCAGCACTGGACAGTACAATGAGCAGTTCTTC. It encodes CASTGQYNEQFF.

The genes are TRBV21-1 and TRBJ2-2; the D call in the table, TRBD1, was not verified against the DNA. TRBV21-1 is recorded as a pseudogene. The CDR3 totals 17 residues. The CDR3 spells CASSKEAQGVITGELFF. CDR3 bases: TGTGCCAGCAGCAAAGAGGCGCAGGGGGTGATAACCGGGGAGCTGTTTTTT.

This clonotype has only a few counts. The rearrangement uses TRBV28 and TRBJ2-7, with TRBD1 identical over 7 bases. Unmatched junction bases numbered 4, after V lost 4 bases and J lost 4 bases. The germline gives CDR1 MDHEN, CDR2 SYDVKM. The CDR3 totals 13 residues. The DNA of the CDR3 is TGTGCCAGCAGTTGGGGGACAGATTACGAGCAGTACTTC. Translating gives CASSWGTDYEQYF.

The rearrangement uses TRBV14 and TRBJ2-5, with 7 bases matching TRBD2. Germline lookup yields CDR1 SGHDN and CDR2 FVKESK. The CDR3 runs 15 residues. Trimming cost V 1 base and J 1 base; bases outside gene matches: 3. The chain's CDR3 is CASSQVSGTQETQYF. In nucleotides, the CDR3 is TGTGCCAGCAGCCAAGTGAGCGGGACCCAAGAGACCCAGTACTTC. Looking up the rest from reference TRBV14 and TRBJ2-5 gives the full variable domain: EAGVTQFPSHSVIEKGQTVTLRCDPISGHDNLYWYRRVMGKEIKFLLHFVKESKQDESGMPNNRFLAERTGGTYSTLKVQPAELEDSGVYFCASSQVSGTQETQYFGPGTRLLVL.

The V and J genes are TRBV12-3 or TRBV12-4 and TRBJ1-2; possibly TRBD1 for D (5 bases). Trimming removed 6 bases at V and 4 bases at J, with 12 bases between. This CDR3 comprises 13 residues. Here the CDR3 reads CASRTGGGYGYTF. CDR3 DNA: TGTGCCAGCAGGACCGGGGGAGGCTATGGCTACACCTTC.

This clonotype was seen repeatedly, ten times or more. The rearrangement links TRBV5-1 to TRBJ2-5, with D possibly being TRBD1 (5 bases). The V and J ends lost 3 bases and 5 bases respectively, with 14 bases between them. CDR1 is SGHRS, CDR2 YFSETQ, per germline. The CDR3 is 14 residues long. DNA of the CDR3: TGCGCCAGCAGCTATGACAGCACTATGGAGACCCAGTACTTC. Residues: CASSYDSTMETQYF.

Only a few counts were recorded for this clonotype. J is TRBJ2-5 and V is TRBV9; D unclear. The V end was cut by 4 bases, the J end by 2 bases, with 12 bases between. Germline CDR1 and CDR2: SGDLS and YYNGEE. The CDR3 covers 14 residues. The CDR3 is CASSPSQAQETQYF. CDR3 coding DNA: TGTGCCAGCAGCCCCTCCCAGGCGCAAGAGACCCAGTACTTC.

This clonotype turned up a few times. The chain recombines TRBV10-3 with TRBJ2-1, with 11 bases identical to TRBD2. There are 15 residues in the CDR3. The germline CDR1 and CDR2 sequences are ENHRY and SYGVKD. After removal of 4 bases from V and 3 bases from J, the junction contained 2 bases not matched to a gene. The CDR3: CAISGGTSGYNEQFF. The CDR3 DNA is TGTGCCATCAGTGGTGGGACTAGCGGCTACAATGAGCAGTTCTTC.

V and J are TRBV28 and TRBJ1-1; D is ambiguous. CDR3 size: 14 residues. V was pared by 5 bases and J by 5 bases, with 15 bases between. CDR1 and CDR2 (germline): MDHEN, SYDVKM. CDR3: CASSSPTATTEAFF. The DNA of the CDR3 is TGTGCCAGCAGTAGCCCAACAGCAACTACTGAAGCTTTCTTT.

The rearrangement links TRBV7-2 to TRBJ2-5, with a weak D call TRBD2 (6 bases). V was pared by 4 bases and J by 11 bases, with 17 bases between. There are 13 residues in the CDR3. Per the germline V gene, CDR1 is SGHTA and CDR2 is FQGNSA. CDR3 region: CASSSGRLREQYF. The CDR3 DNA follows: TGTGCCAGCAGCTCCGGGAGACTAAGGGAGCAGTACTTC.

The rearrangement joins TRBV4-2 to TRBJ2-7; 9 nucleotides match TRBD2. The germline CDR1 and CDR2 sequences are LGHNA and YNFKEQ. The CDR3 extends over 18 amino acids. V gave up 4 bases and J gave up 4 bases; unmatched junction bases: 17. CDR3 region: CASSPGLAGRLGGYEQYF. In DNA form, the CDR3 reads TGTGCCAGCAGCCCAGGGCTAGCGGGAAGGTTGGGTGGGTACGAGCAGTACTTC.

Note on this clonotype: A read error may explain this, as a much larger clone is one base away. The chain recombines TRBV6-2 or TRBV6-3 with TRBJ2-3, with D perhaps matching TRBD2 (5 bases). Deletions cut 5 bases from V and 6 bases from J, with 15 bases between. Per germline, CDR1 MNHEY and CDR2 SVGEGT. CDR3 size: 14 residues. For the CDR3, the DNA is TGTGCCAGCAGTATGCTGGAGGCAACGGATACGCAGTATTTT. Protein sequence: CASSMLEATDTQYF.

This clonotype was detected only once. The chain couples TRBV10-3 to TRBJ1-4; D uncertain. Germline V gene data show CDR1 as ENHRY and CDR2 as SYGVKD. The CDR3 totals 15 residues. V lost 0 bases and J 0 bases, leaving 5 bases between the germline ends. CDR3 protein: CAISESGATNEKLFF. CDR3 in DNA: TGTGCCATCAGTGAGTCGGGAGCAACTAATGAAAAACTGTTTTTT.

The chain has TRBV20-1 and TRBJ1-5; 9 nucleotides agree with TRBD1. The J segment lost 3 bases and the V segment lost 5 bases, leaving 5 bases of the junction unmatched. Germline CDR1 and CDR2: DFQATT and SNEGSKA (reference sequence). The CDR3 covers 14 residues. The CDR3 DNA sequence: TGCAGTGCTTTGACAGGGGGGAACAATCAGCCCCAGCATTTT. Encoded protein: CSALTGGNNQPQHF.

This chain's CDR3 is CASSDGGSNYGYTF. The CDR3 region has the DNA TGTGCCAGCAGTGACGGGGGTTCTAACTATGGCTACACCTTC. This sequence joins TRBV2 and TRBJ1-2; possible D gene TRBD1, 5 bases. V was cut by 3 bases and J by 0 bases, with 8 bases left in between. This CDR3 contains 14 residues. Germline assignment: CDR1 SNHLY and CDR2 FYNNEI.

The chain links TRBV6-2 or TRBV6-3 to TRBJ2-7; 10 nucleotides agree with TRBD2. This CDR3 region has 16 residues. Germline CDR1 and CDR2: MNHEY and SVGEGT. V dropped 4 bases and J dropped 3; count of bases not matched to a gene: 9. CDR3 nucleotide sequence: TGTGCCAGCAGTTCCCTCCGACTAGCGGGTCACTACGAGCAGTACTTC. This gives the protein CASSSLRLAGHYEQYF.

The J gene is TRBJ2-5, the V gene TRBV30; tentative D call: TRBD1 (6 bases). TRBJ2-7 explains the end of the DNA better; the J call may be wrong. Germline CDR1 reads GTSNPN; CDR2 reads SVGIG (reference sequence). The CDR3 has 13 amino acids. Here the CDR3 reads CAWSWTEWGEQYF. The CDR3 coding sequence is TGTGCCTGGAGTTGGACAGAATGGGGCGAGCAGTACTTC.

The chain couples TRBV7-8 to TRBJ1-5; 9 bases align to TRBD1. The V gene end was trimmed by 0 bases and the J gene end by 6 bases; junction bases not matched to a gene: 6. Germline CDR1 SGHVS, CDR2 FQNEAQ. This CDR3 spans 16 amino acids. CDR3 sequence: CASSLAGRDRVQPQHF. DNA for the CDR3: TGTGCCAGCAGCTTAGCGGGGCGGGACAGGGTTCAGCCCCAGCATTTT.

The rearrangement uses TRBV2 and TRBJ2-1, with D possibly TRBD1 on 5 matching bases. V lost 7 bases, J lost 7 bases, and 14 bases lay in between. This CDR3 contains 13 residues. CDR1 is SNHLY, CDR2 FYNNEI, per germline. CDR3 protein: CASTETVENEQFF. The CDR3, as DNA: TGTGCCAGCACGGAGACAGTGGAAAATGAGCAGTTCTTC.